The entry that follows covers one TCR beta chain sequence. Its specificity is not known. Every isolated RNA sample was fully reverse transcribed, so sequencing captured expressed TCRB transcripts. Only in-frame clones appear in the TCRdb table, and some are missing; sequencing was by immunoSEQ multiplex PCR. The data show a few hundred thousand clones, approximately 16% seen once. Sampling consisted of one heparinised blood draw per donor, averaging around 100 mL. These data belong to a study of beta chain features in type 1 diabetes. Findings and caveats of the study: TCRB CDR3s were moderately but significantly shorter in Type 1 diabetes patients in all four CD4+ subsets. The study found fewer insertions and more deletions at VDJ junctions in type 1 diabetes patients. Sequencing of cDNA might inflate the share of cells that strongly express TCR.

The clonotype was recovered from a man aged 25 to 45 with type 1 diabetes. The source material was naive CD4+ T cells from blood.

DNA for the CDR3: TGCGCCAGCAGCTTGGACAGCCCCAATGAGCAGTTCTTC. Translating gives CASSLDSPNEQFF. V and J are TRBV5-1 and TRBJ2-1; D is uncertain. Germline V gives CDR1 SGHRS, CDR2 YFSETQ. Trimming cost V 0 bases and J 6 bases, with 7 bases left between them. The CDR3 length is 13 residues.